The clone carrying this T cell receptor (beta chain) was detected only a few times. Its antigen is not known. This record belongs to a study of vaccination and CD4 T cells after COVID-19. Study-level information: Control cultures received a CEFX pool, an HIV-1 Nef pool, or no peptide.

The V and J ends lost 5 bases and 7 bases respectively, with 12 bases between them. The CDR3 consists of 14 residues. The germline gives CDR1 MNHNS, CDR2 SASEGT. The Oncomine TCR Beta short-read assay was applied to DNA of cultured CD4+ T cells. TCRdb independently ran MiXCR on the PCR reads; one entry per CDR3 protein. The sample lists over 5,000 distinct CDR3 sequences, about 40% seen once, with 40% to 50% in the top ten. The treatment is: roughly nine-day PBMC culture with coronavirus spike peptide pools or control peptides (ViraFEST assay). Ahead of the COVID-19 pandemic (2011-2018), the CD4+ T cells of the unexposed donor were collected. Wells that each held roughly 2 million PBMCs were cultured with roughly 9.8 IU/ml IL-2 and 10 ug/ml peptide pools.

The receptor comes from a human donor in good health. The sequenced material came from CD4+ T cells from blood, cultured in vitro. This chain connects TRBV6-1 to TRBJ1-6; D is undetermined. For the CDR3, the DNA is TGTGCCAGCAGTCGCGGACCGACAAATTCACCCCTCCACTTT. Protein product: CASSRGPTNSPLHF.